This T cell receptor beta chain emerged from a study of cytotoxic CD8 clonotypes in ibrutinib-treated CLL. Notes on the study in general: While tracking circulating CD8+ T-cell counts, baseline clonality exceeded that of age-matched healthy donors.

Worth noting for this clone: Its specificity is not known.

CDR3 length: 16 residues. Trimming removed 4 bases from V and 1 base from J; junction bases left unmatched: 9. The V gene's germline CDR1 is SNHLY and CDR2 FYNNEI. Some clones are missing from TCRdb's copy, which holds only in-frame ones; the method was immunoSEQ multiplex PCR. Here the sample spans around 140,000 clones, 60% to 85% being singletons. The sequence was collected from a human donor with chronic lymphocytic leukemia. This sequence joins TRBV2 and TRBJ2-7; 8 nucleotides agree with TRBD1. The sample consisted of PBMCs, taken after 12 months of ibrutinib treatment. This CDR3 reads CASSAGPGQGSYEQYF. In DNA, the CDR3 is TGTGCCAGCAGTGCGGGCCCCGGACAGGGTTCCTACGAGCAGTACTTC.